This record looks at one T cell receptor (beta chain) sequence and its context. This sample is drawn from a study of T cell responses to AZD1222 COVID-19 vaccine. Measured with immunoSEQ multiplex PCR; TCRdb has only the in-frame clones, and not every one. The repertoire holds roughly 97,000 clones, with approximately 88% as singletons. This specimen was peripheral blood, taken on day 0 of AZD1222 vaccination. The receptor comes from an adult in good health.

CDR3 in DNA: TGCAGTGCTAGTCAGCGACAGGGGGCCCTTTTCCCCTCCTACGAGCAGTACTTC. Residues: CSASQRQGALFPSYEQYF. V is TRBV20-1 and J is TRBJ2-7, with 10 bases identical to TRBD1. This CDR3 is 18 amino acids long. Germline-derived CDR1 and CDR2 are DFQATT and SNEGSKA (reference sequence). Unmatched junction bases numbered 14, after V lost 3 bases and J lost 0 bases.